These 30 T cell receptor beta chains originate from one sample sequenced in a study of T cell responses to AZD1222 COVID-19 vaccine. Using immunoSEQ multiplex PCR, the repertoire was profiled, and TCRdb retains in-frame clones only, with some absent. Seen here are around 74,000 clones, about 91% observed once, and the top ten hold approximately 6.6%. Here the sequenced sample was peripheral blood, taken on day 0 of MenACWY control vaccination. Every receptor here comes from an adult in good health.

The gene calls are TRBV6-5 and TRBJ2-5, with a possible D match to TRBD2 (7 bases). CDR3 length equals 15 residues. Germline CDR1 reads MNHEY; CDR2 reads SVGAGI. V was trimmed by 2 bases and J by 5 bases, leaving 15 bases between them. The CDR3 sequence: CASSYGGASWETQYF. CDR3 sequence (DNA): TGTGCCAGCAGTTACGGGGGGGCGTCGTGGGAGACCCAGTACTTC.

In its sample, this clone was seen a few times. This rearrangement joins TRBV18 to TRBJ2-4; D is possibly TRBD1 (6 bases). The V end was cut by 4 bases, the J end by 0 bases, with 10 bases between. Germline V lookup: CDR1 KGHSH, CDR2 LQKENI. This CDR3 region has 15 residues. CDR3 nucleotides: TGTGCCAGCTCACTGGACAGCCTAGCCAAAAACATTCAGTACTTC. This gives the protein CASSLDSLAKNIQYF. The full variable domain, its missing parts supplied by reference TRBV18 and TRBJ2-4, is NAGVMQNPRHLVRRRGQEARLRCSPMKGHSHVYWYRQLPEEGLKFMVYLQKENIIDESGMPKERFSAEFPKEGPSILRIQQVVRGDSAAYFCASSLDSLAKNIQYFGAGTRLSVL.

The CDR3 region is CAIIFASGRVSSYNEQFF. CDR3 in DNA: TGTGCCATCATATTCGCTAGCGGGAGGGTGAGCTCCTACAATGAGCAGTTCTTC. The gene calls are TRBV10-3 and TRBJ2-1; 12 bases are a match to TRBD2. V lost 7 bases and J lost 0; bases outside the gene matches: 10. The germline V gene encodes CDR1 ENHRY and CDR2 SYGVKD. The length of the CDR3 is 18 residues.

This CDR3 reads CASGLPENYGYTF. In nucleotides, the CDR3 is TGTGCTAGTGGTTTGCCGGAGAACTATGGCTACACCTTC. The V gene is TRBV12-5, the J gene TRBJ1-2; no clear D gene. The germline V gene encodes CDR1 LGHNT and CDR2 FRNRAP. The CDR3 length is 13 residues. V lost 2 bases and J lost 2, with 6 bases in between.

The chain couples TRBV5-1 to TRBJ2-7; D is possibly TRBD1 (7 bases). V shed 0 bases and J shed 4 bases, with 14 bases lying between them. Germline CDR1 SGHRS, CDR2 YFSETQ. The CDR3 consists of 15 residues. In DNA, the CDR3 is TGCGCCAGCAGCTTGGTCCAGGGGGGAGTGTACGAGCAGTACTTC. Translating gives CASSLVQGGVYEQYF.

The rearrangement uses TRBV6-2 or TRBV6-3 and TRBJ2-2, with 9 bases fitting TRBD1. V lost 5 bases, J lost 2 bases, and 3 bases stayed unmatched. This CDR3 contains 15 residues. CDR1 is MNHEY and CDR2 is SVGEGT in the germline V gene. The CDR3 DNA follows: TGTGCCAGCAGTCGACAGGGGGTAAACACCGGGGAGCTGTTTTTT. This encodes CASSRQGVNTGELFF.

The chain is built from TRBV5-5 and TRBJ1-3; 7 positions match TRBD1. V was clipped by 5 bases and J by 0 bases; unmatched bases: 2. The CDR3 loop spans 14 amino acids. Germline-derived CDR1 and CDR2 are SGHKS and YYEKEE (reference sequence). CDR3 in amino acids: CASRPGGSGNTIYF. In DNA, the CDR3 is TGTGCCAGCAGACCAGGGGGCTCTGGAAACACCATATATTTT.

This chain links TRBV2 with TRBJ2-3, with D perhaps matching TRBD2 (5 bases). V dropped 6 bases and J dropped 1 base, with 8 bases sitting between them. The V gene's germline CDR1 is SNHLY and CDR2 FYNNEI. The CDR3 contains 13 residues. The CDR3 DNA sequence: TGTGCCAGCAGGGAGGACGGCACAGATACGCAGTATTTT. As protein: CASREDGTDTQYF.

The V gene is TRBV29-1, the J gene TRBJ1-6; TRBD1 agrees at 7 bases. From germline, CDR1 is SQVTM and CDR2 ANQGSEA. This CDR3 region has 14 residues. With V trimmed by 5 bases and J by 5 bases, 6 bases remained unmatched. CDR3 residues: CSVTEGQDNSPLHF. The CDR3 DNA sequence: TGCAGCGTTACGGAAGGACAGGATAATTCACCCCTCCACTTT.

This rearrangement joins TRBV12-5 to TRBJ2-3; the match to TRBD1 covers 10 bases. After removal of 2 bases from V and 5 bases from J, the junction contained 7 bases not matched to a gene. The CDR3 is 16 amino acids. Germline V lookup: CDR1 LGHNT, CDR2 FRNRAP. This CDR3 reads CASGLMTGGAGDTQYF. Here the CDR3 DNA reads TGTGCTAGTGGTTTGATGACAGGGGGCGCTGGAGATACGCAGTATTTT.

The CDR3 DNA reads as TGCAGTGCTAGTCGACTAGGTAGTTTGACAGATACGCAGTATTTT. Translating gives CSASRLGSLTDTQYF. The chain joins TRBV20-1 to TRBJ2-3, with D perhaps TRBD2 (6 bases). CDR3 length equals 15 residues. CDR1 and CDR2 (germline): DFQATT, SNEGSKA (reference sequence). Trimming removed 3 bases at V and 3 bases at J, with 16 bases between.

This clone was detected only once. The genes are TRBV5-4 and TRBJ1-2; 7 bases agree with TRBD1. The junction had 1 base not matched to a gene; V was cut back by 4 bases and J by 4 bases. The CDR3 spans 12 residues. CDR1 and CDR2 (germline): SGHNT, YYREEE (reference sequence). In nucleotides, the CDR3 is TGTGCCAGCAGCGGGGACAGCTATGGCTACACCTTC. Translating gives CASSGDSYGYTF.

The CDR3: CASSIGRGRTQPQHF. CDR3 coding DNA: TGTGCCAGTAGTATCGGGCGGGGGCGTACTCAGCCCCAGCATTTT. The chain employs TRBV19 and TRBJ1-5; a weak D match, TRBD1 (6 bases). This CDR3 comprises 15 residues. Trimming stripped 3 bases from V and 6 bases from J, with 15 bases between. Germline CDR1 is LNHDA and CDR2 is SQIVND (reference sequence). The complete variable domain, with remaining parts taken from reference TRBV19 and TRBJ1-5, reads DGGITQSPKYLFRKEGQNVTLSCEQNLNHDAMYWYRQDPGQGLRLIYYSQIVNDFQKGDIAEGYSVSREKKESFPLTVTSAQKNPTAFYLCASSIGRGRTQPQHFGDGTRLSIL.

The rearrangement links TRBV9 to TRBJ1-5; maybe TRBD1 (6 bases). The CDR3 covers 14 residues. Trimming removed 3 bases from V and 5 bases from J, with 12 bases in between. In germline, CDR1 is SGDLS, CDR2 YYNGEE. CDR3 bases: TGTGCCAGCAGCGGTACAGGGATGGATCAGCCCCAGCATTTT. This gives the protein CASSGTGMDQPQHF.

This clone has only a few counts. The same CDR3 also results from other DNA sequences found in this sample. The rearrangement joins TRBV9 to TRBJ2-3; D remains ambiguous. Per germline, CDR1 SGDLS and CDR2 YYNGEE. V was trimmed by 0 bases and J by 0 bases, leaving 8 bases between them. The CDR3 spans 15 residues. The DNA of the CDR3 is TGTGCCAGCAGCGTAGAGGTTCTTAGCACAGATACGCAGTATTTT. This encodes CASSVEVLSTDTQYF.

This chain links TRBV13 with TRBJ2-5; D may match TRBD1 or TRBD2 (5 bases each). CDR1 PRHDT and CDR2 FYEKMQ come from the germline V gene (reference sequence). Trimming removed 7 bases from V and 4 bases from J, with 19 bases in between. There are 15 residues in the CDR3. For the CDR3, the DNA is TGTGCCAGCACTTCCAGGGCAGAAGCGGCAGAGACCCAGTACTTC. Translated: CASTSRAEAAETQYF.

The J gene is TRBJ1-3, the V gene TRBV7-9, with D possibly matching TRBD1 (5 bases). This CDR3 contains 17 residues. Germline CDR1 reads SEHNR; CDR2 reads FQNEAQ (reference sequence). V was trimmed by 5 bases and J by 0 bases, leaving 17 bases between them. The CDR3: CASSIVRAAGSGNTIYF. CDR3 DNA: TGTGCCAGCAGCATCGTCAGGGCAGCAGGCTCTGGAAACACCATATATTTT.

This clone was seen only once. V is TRBV27 and J is TRBJ2-5; possibly TRBD2 for D (5 bases). The CDR3 has 15 residues. Trimming shortened V by 0 bases and J by 5 bases, and 13 bases separated the two germline ends. Germline V CDR1 and CDR2: MNHEY, SMNVEV (reference sequence). CDR3 amino acids: CASSLSPIRGETQYF. DNA of the CDR3: TGTGCCAGCAGTTTATCGCCTATCCGAGGGGAGACCCAGTACTTC.

The chain carries TRBV12-3 or TRBV12-4 and TRBJ1-2; D is perhaps TRBD1 (5 bases). Trimming left V 10 bases short and J 4 bases short, with 13 bases between. The CDR3 covers 12 residues. CDR3 sequence (DNA): TGTGCCACCAAAACAACAGGCTATGGCTACACCTTC. This codes for CATKTTGYGYTF.

The V call is TRBV5-8, the J call TRBJ2-1; D gene unclear. V shed 4 bases and J shed 9 bases, with 8 bases lying between them. CDR1 and CDR2 (germline): SGHTS, YDEGEE. This CDR3 has 11 residues. The CDR3 here is CASSAGFEQFF. The CDR3 coding sequence is TGTGCCAGCAGCGCCGGGTTTGAGCAGTTCTTC.

J is TRBJ1-1 and V is TRBV18; D may be TRBD1 (5 bases). The CDR3 is 16 amino acids. Trimming left V 2 bases short and J 2 bases short, with 15 bases between. Germline assignment: CDR1 KGHSH and CDR2 LQKENI. In DNA, the CDR3 is TGTGCCAGCTCACCAAGCCGCGGGGCTAGTAACACTGAAGCTTTCTTT. Translated, it gives CASSPSRGASNTEAFF.

Only one count was recorded for this clone. The gene calls are TRBV28 and TRBJ1-6, with 9 bases that match TRBD1. The germline gives CDR1 MDHEN, CDR2 SYDVKM. V trimming: 2 bases; J trimming: 6 bases; junction bases outside the gene matches: 5. The CDR3 spans 16 residues. CDR3 nucleotide sequence: TGTGCCAGCAGTTTAGTACAGGGGGCGCTTAATTCACCCCTCCACTTT. Its protein is CASSLVQGALNSPLHF.

Turning to this clone: At one end, the junction sequence differs from germline, possibly due to a read error. J is TRBJ2-6 and V is TRBV2; D is uncertain. The CDR3 has 9 amino acids. Germline V gives CDR1 SNHLY, CDR2 FYNNEI. CDR3 sequence (DNA): TGTGCCCCCACCAAAGTCCTGACTTTC. Its protein product is CAPTKVLTF.

This clone was recorded a few times. V usage is TRBV7-2 and J usage is TRBJ1-3; D is possibly TRBD1 (6 bases). The CDR3 consists of 16 residues. CDR1 is SGHTA, CDR2 FQGNSA, per germline. V dropped 5 bases and J dropped 2 bases, with 16 bases sitting between them. CDR3 sequence reads: CASSADRNLAGNTIYF. DNA for the CDR3: TGTGCCAGCAGCGCTGACAGGAACCTAGCTGGAAACACCATATATTTT. The variable domain in full, with the rest retrieved from reference TRBV7-2 and TRBJ1-3, is GAGVSQSPSNKVTEKGKDVELRCDPISGHTALYWYRQSLGQGLEFLIYFQGNSAPDKSGLPSDRFSAERTGGSVSTLTIQRTQQEDSAVYLCASSADRNLAGNTIYFGEGSWLTVV.

This clone came up a few times. This chain uses TRBV7-9 with TRBJ1-2; maybe TRBD1 (6 bases). V was pared by 4 bases and J by 7 bases, with 16 bases between. Germline V gene lookup returns CDR1 SEHNR and CDR2 FQNEAQ (reference sequence). This CDR3 is built from 14 residues. CDR3 bases: TGTGCCAGCAGCTCCCGGGACACGCTTTCTGGCTACACCTTC. This translates into CASSSRDTLSGYTF.

This clone appeared a single time. The chain carries TRBV4-3 and TRBJ2-5; possibly TRBD1 for D (5 bases). Germline V gene sequence: CDR1 LGHNA, CDR2 YSLEER. V shed 1 base and J shed 4 bases, with 16 bases lying between them. CDR3 length equals 16 residues. In DNA form, the CDR3 reads TGCGCCAGCAGCCAAGGGAATGTTGGGGCGTCAGAGACCCAGTACTTC. Protein product: CASSQGNVGASETQYF.

The chain couples TRBV2 to TRBJ1-5; perhaps TRBD1 as D (5 bases). The CDR3 has 14 amino acids. The germline V gene encodes CDR1 SNHLY and CDR2 FYNNEI. V lost 2 bases, J lost 5 bases, and 10 bases lay in between. The CDR3 DNA follows: TGTGCCAGCAGTGAACAGGGAGGGGATCAGCCCCAGCATTTT. Protein: CASSEQGGDQPQHF. Using reference TRBV2 and TRBJ1-5 for the parts outside the CDR3, the full variable domain is EPEVTQTPSHQVTQMGQEVILRCVPISNHLYFYWYRQILGQKVEFLVSFYNNEISEKSEIFDDQFSVERPDGSNFTLKIRSTKLEDSAMYFCASSEQGGDQPQHFGDGTRLSIL.

Here the CDR3 reads CASSLRGALGEKLFF. CDR3 DNA: TGTGCCAGCAGCTTACGGGGGGCATTAGGTGAAAAACTGTTTTTT. The J gene is TRBJ1-4, the V gene TRBV7-2; TRBD1 might be the D (6 bases). Per germline, CDR1 SGHTA and CDR2 FQGNSA. The V end lost 2 bases, the J end lost 7 bases, and 14 bases lay between the germline ends. The CDR3 contains 15 residues.

This chain connects TRBV27 to TRBJ1-5, with D hard to call. Germline V gene sequence: CDR1 MNHEY, CDR2 SMNVEV (reference sequence). The CDR3 extends over 15 amino acids. Trimming left V 2 bases short and J 0 bases short, with 8 bases between. CDR3 loop: CASSLIFDSNQPQHF. The CDR3 region has the DNA TGTGCCAGCAGTTTAATCTTTGATAGCAATCAGCCCCAGCATTTT.

The chain joins TRBV5-8 to TRBJ1-5; no definite D call. CDR3 size: 14 residues. Trimming removed 2 bases at V and 2 bases at J, with 8 bases between. Germline V gene lookup returns CDR1 SGHTS and CDR2 YDEGEE. CDR3 nucleotides: TGTGCCAGCAGCTTCAGGCATGGCAATCAGCCCCAGCATTTT. As protein: CASSFRHGNQPQHF.